This T cell receptor beta chain was captured in a study of blood T cell repertoires in COVID-19 (dated by TCRdb to the early 2020s). For the wider study: Collaborator samples came from the United States, Italy and Spain and covered acute and convalescent phases of COVID-19. The material from the prospective study consisted of cDNA or gDNA derived from T cells, B-cell-depleted T cells, or PBMCs. The dataset comprised deeply sampled blood TCRbeta repertoires from subjects exposed to, actively infected with, or recovered from COVID-19. The repertoires were released in a freely available public database intended as a resource for research on the immune response to SARS-CoV-2. Samples came from the ongoing ImmuneRACE study (first 160 participants) plus 1,254 subjects from 6 global collaborators. Sample metadata almost always included a de-identified subject ID, COVID-19 status, age in years and sex. Where available, HLA class I and class II types were obtained from metadata supplied by the sample provider rather than from assay-based typing. Results and caveats for the whole study, not just this receptor: The quantity of clinical and demographic metadata differed by source and by participant and was supplied without curation.

V is trimmed back by 0 bases and J by 6 bases, and the junction contains 4 bases that no gene match accounts for. According to the germline V gene, CDR1 reads SGDLS and CDR2 reads YYNGEE. Counted from cysteine to phenylalanine, this CDR3 has 15 amino acids. Only CDR3 DNA is held: 45 bases, read in frame from base 1. In regard to this clone: Its antigen has not been determined. Base qualities are not recorded, but no much larger clone differs from it by a single base.

The immunoSEQ Assay, a bias-controlled multiplex PCR, was used to amplify TCRbeta CDR3 regions from genomic DNA. Turning to the authors' computational methods: The number of nucleated cells in each sample was estimated by amplification of reference gene primers within the assay. To quantify the absolute abundance of each unique TCRbeta CDR3 rearrangement, sequence reads were collapsed and filtered. For each sample, productive Simpson clonality was calculated as the square root of Simpson's diversity index across productive rearrangements. The clones in this table, taken by TCRdb from immuneACCESS, are in-frame only. Not every clone is retained; where verified, under half of the shortfall comes from an unresolved V gene, and the cause of the rest is unknown. V and J calls and clone size come straight from that table; D and trimming were deduced from the DNA. Here the sample has approximately 300,000 clones; roughly 90% occur a single time. Of the sample, roughly a tenth is held by the ten largest clones.

Participants in the prospective study were aged about 18 to 100 years, lived in some 24 United States geographic areas, and enrolled through a virtual design. In the prospective study, participants were assigned to cohorts based on the clinical history participants reported in a screening survey and a study questionnaire. For ImmuneRACE Cohort 3, a participant was defined as recovered based on two consecutive negative NP/OP PCR tests, clearance by a healthcare professional, or resolution of symptoms. Each participant in the prospective study had whole blood, serum and a nasopharyngeal or oropharyngeal swab collected by mobile phlebotomists. Additional blood draws and questionnaires over an approximately 2-month period could optionally be provided by prospective study participants. Blood samples from the prospective study were shipped frozen or at room temperature prior to DNA extraction.

The rearrangement combines TRBV9 with TRBJ2-2; TRBD2 lines up with 8 middle nucleotides. The origin of this receptor is a woman in her twenties or thirties who had recovered from COVID-19. Specimen: PBMCs or T cells enriched from blood (not recorded which). The CDR3 protein sequence reads: CASSVGGLGAGELFF. The DNA sequence is TGTGCCAGCAGCGTAGGGGGACTAGGCGCCGGGGAGCTGTTTTTT.